Presented here are 31 T cell receptor beta chains from one specimen sequenced in a study of OX40 agonist ivuxolimab in advanced cancers. Sequencing was performed with immunoSEQ multiplex PCR; in TCRdb, only in-frame clones are kept and a portion is missing. The sample gives tens of thousands of clones, roughly 89% of which show up once; more than 13% is in the top ten. This specimen was CD4+ or CD8+ T cells sorted from blood, taken in a trial of the OX40 agonist ivuxolimab. Receptors originate from an adult with an advanced solid tumor such as melanoma, head and neck, liver or kidney cancer.

CDR3 in DNA: TGTGCCAGCAGCTTTGGGGGATCTGGGGCCAACGTCCTGACTTTC. Translated, it gives CASSFGGSGANVLTF. The V and J genes are TRBV5-4 and TRBJ2-6; D may correspond to TRBD1 or TRBD2 (5 bases each). There are 15 residues in the CDR3. Germline CDR1 SGHNT, CDR2 YYREEE (reference sequence). V shed 2 bases and J shed 1 base, with 7 bases lying between them.

The rearrangement links TRBV7-8 to TRBJ2-1; D is undetermined. Germline values: CDR1 SGHVS, CDR2 FQNEAQ. The germline V and J ends were trimmed by 6 bases and 7 bases, with 13 bases remaining between them. The CDR3 extends over 13 amino acids. The CDR3 DNA is TGTGCCAGCAGTTTTGTACCCGGGAATGAGCAGTTCTTC. Protein product: CASSFVPGNEQFF.

This sequence joins TRBV4-3 and TRBJ2-1, with 9 positions matching TRBD2. Trimming took 1 base from V and 4 from J; bases not matched to a gene: 5. Germline CDR1 reads LGHNA; CDR2 reads YSLEER. The CDR3 loop spans 16 amino acids. The CDR3 DNA follows: TGCGCCAGCAGCCAAGGGTGGCGGGAGGGTTACAATGAGCAGTTCTTC. Translation gives CASSQGWREGYNEQFF.

The rearrangement joins TRBV7-2 to TRBJ1-3; TRBD1 might be the D (5 bases). CDR1 and CDR2 from the germline V gene are SGHTA and FQGNSA. This CDR3 region has 15 residues. Between the trimmed V and J ends, which lost 5 bases and 7 bases, there was a span of 18 bases. The CDR3 region is CASSQNRQGWNTIYF. CDR3 nucleotides: TGTGCCAGCAGCCAGAATCGGCAGGGATGGAACACCATATATTTT.

This chain joins TRBV15 and TRBJ1-5; 9 bases are shared with TRBD1. Germline CDR1 LNHNV, CDR2 YYDKDF (reference sequence). The J segment lost 5 bases and the V segment lost 4 bases, leaving 12 bases of the junction unmatched. CDR3 size: 17 residues. DNA for the CDR3: TGTGCCACCAGCACCCCTCACAATTACAGGGGGCATCAGCCCCAGCATTTT. Its translation: CATSTPHNYRGHQPQHF.

The rearrangement links TRBV11-3 to TRBJ2-5; D is perhaps TRBD1 (5 bases). Per the germline V gene, CDR1 is SGHNT and CDR2 is YENEEA. The CDR3 runs 14 residues. Trimming shortened V by 5 bases and J by 5 bases, and 15 bases separated the two germline ends. CDR3 DNA sequence: TGTGCCAGCAGCCCCAGGGTGGGGCCGGAGACCCAGTACTTC. This gives the protein CASSPRVGPETQYF. The entire variable domain, with the rest obtained from reference TRBV11-3 and TRBJ2-5, is as follows: EAGVVQSPRYKIIEKKQPVAFWCNPISGHNTLYWYLQNLGQGPELLIRYENEEAVDDSQLPKDRFSAERLKGVDSTLKIQPAELGDSAVYLCASSPRVGPETQYFGPGTRLLVL.

This sequence joins TRBV19 and TRBJ1-2; D perhaps matches TRBD1 (5 bases). In germline, CDR1 is LNHDA, CDR2 SQIVND (reference sequence). This CDR3 is 13 amino acids long. The ends were cut back, 3 bases at V and 8 bases at J, with 13 bases in the middle. CDR3 DNA: TGTGCCAGTAGTATGAACGGGGGTGAAGGCTACACCTTC. Protein product: CASSMNGGEGYTF.

The CDR3 DNA reads as TGTGCCAGCAGCGATCAGGGTGGGGGCTCTGGGGCCAACGTCCTGACTTTC. Amino acids: CASSDQGGGSGANVLTF. This sequence joins TRBV11-2 and TRBJ2-6, with D perhaps TRBD1 or TRBD2 (5 bases each). V lost 5 bases, J lost 0 bases, and 14 bases lay in between. Per the germline V gene, CDR1 is SGHAT and CDR2 is FQNNGV. This CDR3 region has 17 residues.

The chain couples TRBV18 to TRBJ1-1, with 7 bases aligning to TRBD1. V was pared by 5 bases and J by 0 bases, with 9 bases of the junction left unmatched. Germline loops: CDR1 KGHSH, CDR2 LQKENI. The CDR3 is made up of 16 amino acids. In DNA, the CDR3 is TGTGCCAGCTCAAGGACAGAGGGACAGTTGAACACTGAAGCTTTCTTT. This translates into CASSRTEGQLNTEAFF. Full variable domain (rest looked up from reference TRBV18 and TRBJ1-1): NAGVMQNPRHLVRRRGQEARLRCSPMKGHSHVYWYRQLPEEGLKFMVYLQKENIIDESGMPKERFSAEFPKEGPSILRIQQVVRGDSAAYFCASSRTEGQLNTEAFFGQGTRLTVV.

The CDR3 loop reads CASSLEGTVTDTQYF. The DNA for the CDR3 is TGTGCCAGCAGCTTAGAAGGGACAGTCACAGATACGCAGTATTTT. V gene TRBV7-9 combines with J gene TRBJ2-3; 7 bases line up with TRBD1. J was trimmed by 2 bases and V by 1 base; bases with no gene match: 3. From germline, CDR1 is SEHNR and CDR2 FQNEAQ (reference sequence). This CDR3 has 15 amino acids.

This sequence joins TRBV18 and TRBJ2-1; 12 bases line up with TRBD2. Germline CDR1 and CDR2: KGHSH and LQKENI. This CDR3 comprises 15 residues. J was trimmed by 7 bases and V by 6 bases; bases with no gene match: 7. CDR3 loop: CASSLTSGSLNEQFF. The DNA for the CDR3 is TGTGCCAGCTCTTTGACTAGCGGGAGTTTGAATGAGCAGTTCTTC.

The rearrangement links TRBV5-4 to TRBJ2-2; D is unclear. CDR1 is SGHNT, CDR2 YYREEE, per germline (reference sequence). Deletions cut 0 bases from V and 3 bases from J, with 0 bases between. The CDR3 contains 12 residues. The CDR3 coding sequence is TGTGCCAGCAGCTTGGACACCGGGGAGCTGTTTTTT. It yields the protein CASSLDTGELFF.

Only one count was recorded for this clone. The rearrangement links TRBV29-1 to TRBJ2-1, with D possibly matching TRBD2 (7 bases). The CDR3 is made up of 14 amino acids. CDR1 SQVTM and CDR2 ANQGSEA come from the germline V gene. Trimming stripped 4 bases from V and 6 bases from J, with 16 bases between. As DNA, the CDR3 is TGCAGCGTTGGACCTAGCGGACAGCTCAATGAGCAGTTCTTC. Its translation: CSVGPSGQLNEQFF.

The V gene is TRBV5-1, the J gene TRBJ2-6; 8 bases are a match to TRBD1. Looked up from germline, CDR1 is SGHRS and CDR2 is YFSETQ. The CDR3 runs 16 residues. The V gene end was trimmed by 3 bases and the J gene end by 4 bases; junction bases not matched to a gene: 6. The CDR3 sequence is CASSSLRTGGANVLTF. CDR3 bases: TGCGCCAGCAGCTCGCTCAGGACAGGGGGGGCCAACGTCCTGACTTTC.

V and J are TRBV7-2 and TRBJ1-3; no clear D gene. This CDR3 spans 15 amino acids. Trimming removed 5 bases from V and 0 bases from J, with 11 bases in between. The germline gives CDR1 SGHTA, CDR2 FQGNSA. Here the CDR3 reads CASSADFSSGNTIYF. The DNA for the CDR3 is TGTGCCAGCAGCGCGGACTTTTCCTCTGGAAACACCATATATTTT.

The chain has TRBV5-1 and TRBJ2-1; 8 bases map to TRBD2. After removal of 4 bases from V and 9 bases from J, the junction contained 6 bases not matched to a gene. The CDR3 runs 13 residues. Germline values: CDR1 SGHRS, CDR2 YFSETQ. CDR3 nucleotide sequence: TGCGCCAGCAGCCCCGGGACTAGTCTTGAGCAGTTCTTC. Its protein is CASSPGTSLEQFF.

This sequence joins TRBV9 and TRBJ2-2; D tentatively reads TRBD1 or TRBD2 (5 bases each). The CDR3 is 15 residues long. Germline V gene data show CDR1 as SGDLS and CDR2 as YYNGEE. The germline V and J ends were trimmed by 4 bases and 2 bases, with 12 bases remaining between them. The CDR3 region is CASSLRDGNTGELFF. Here the CDR3 DNA reads TGTGCCAGCAGCCTCCGGGACGGAAACACCGGGGAGCTGTTTTTT.

The genes are TRBV28 and TRBJ1-1; D is perhaps TRBD1 (5 bases). The CDR3 consists of 18 residues. V was clipped by 3 bases and J by 5 bases, with 25 bases between them. The germline CDR1 and CDR2 sequences are MDHEN and SYDVKM. The CDR3 is CASSFPGWDVYRETEAFF. The CDR3 region has the DNA TGTGCCAGCAGTTTCCCGGGCTGGGACGTATATCGTGAGACTGAAGCTTTCTTT. The full variable domain, its missing parts supplied by reference TRBV28 and TRBJ1-1, is DVKVTQSSRYLVKRTGEKVFLECVQDMDHENMFWYRQDPGLGLRLIYFSYDVKMKEKGDIPEGYSVSREKKERFSLILESASTNQTSMYLCASSFPGWDVYRETEAFFGQGTRLTVV.

The chain is built from TRBV28 and TRBJ2-5; D gene unclear. The CDR3 is 11 residues long. The V gene lost 5 bases and the J gene lost 1 base, with 2 bases spanning the gap. From germline, CDR1 is MDHEN and CDR2 SYDVKM. CDR3 DNA sequence: TGTGCCAGCAGTGTCCAAGAGACCCAGTACTTC. This encodes CASSVQETQYF.

The V and J genes are TRBV7-2 and TRBJ1-3; D remains ambiguous. The V gene's germline CDR1 is SGHTA and CDR2 FQGNSA. The CDR3 extends over 14 amino acids. V dropped 6 bases and J dropped 2 bases, with 11 bases sitting between them. The CDR3 DNA is TGTGCCAGCAGTCTCGACAAGACTGGAAACACCATATATTTT. Translating it yields CASSLDKTGNTIYF.

The chain has TRBV28 and TRBJ2-7; D might be TRBD1 (6 bases). Per germline, CDR1 MDHEN and CDR2 SYDVKM. The CDR3 contains 15 residues. V lost 4 bases and J 2 bases, leaving 15 bases between the germline ends. CDR3 bases: TGTGCCAGCAGTTCCATGACAGGTTTGCCCTACGAGCAGTACTTC. Translating gives CASSSMTGLPYEQYF.

The chain is built from TRBV6-6 and TRBJ2-7, with D hard to call. Per germline, CDR1 MNHNY and CDR2 SVGAGI (reference sequence). The CDR3 contains 13 residues. The germline V and J ends were trimmed by 5 bases and 6 bases, with 14 bases remaining between them. CDR3 loop: CASSSLSFSEQYF. CDR3 DNA sequence: TGTGCCAGCAGTAGTCTCAGCTTTTCCGAGCAGTACTTC.

The chain is built from TRBV4-3 and TRBJ2-3, with 10 bases lining up with TRBD2. J gave up 1 base and V 0 bases, and 4 bases lay outside the gene matches. CDR3 size: 17 residues. Per the germline V gene, CDR1 is LGHNA and CDR2 is YSLEER. The CDR3 DNA sequence: TGCGCCAGCAGCCAAGAGGGGAGCGGGAGGGGCACAGATACGCAGTATTTT. Translated, it gives CASSQEGSGRGTDTQYF.

About this clone: The same CDR3 is also encoded by other DNA sequences in this sample. The rearrangement joins TRBV4-1 to TRBJ1-3; D gene unclear. The CDR3 loop spans 15 amino acids. Germline loops: CDR1 MGHRA, CDR2 YSYEKL. V lost 3 bases, J lost 3 bases, and 12 bases lay in between. CDR3 sequence (DNA): TGCGCCAGCAGCCACAGCCGGGCTTATGGAAACACCATATATTTT. The encoded protein is CASSHSRAYGNTIYF.

DNA for the CDR3: TGTGCCAGCTCGGGCCTCATGGGCACTGAAGCTTTCTTT. This translates into CASSGLMGTEAFF. V and J are TRBV18 and TRBJ1-1; D not certain. Germline CDR1 and CDR2: KGHSH and LQKENI. CDR3 size: 13 residues. V lost 6 bases and J lost 4, with 12 bases in between.

CDR3: CASSPGTGGNQPQHF. CDR3 in DNA: TGTGCCAGCAGCCCCGGGACAGGGGGAAATCAGCCCCAGCATTTT. This sequence joins TRBV6-6 and TRBJ1-5, with 11 bases fitting TRBD1. CDR3 size: 15 residues. Germline trimming cut 6 bases from V and 4 bases from J; bases unmatched to any gene: 5. Germline-derived CDR1 and CDR2 are MNHNY and SVGAGI (reference sequence).

The chain uses TRBV5-1 and TRBJ2-3; D tentatively reads TRBD1 or TRBD2 (6 bases each). V was shortened by 4 bases and J by 0 bases, with 15 bases between the two germline ends. CDR1 is SGHRS, CDR2 YFSETQ, per germline. The CDR3 is made up of 16 amino acids. The CDR3 sequence is CASSPGRGPSTDTQYF. In DNA, the CDR3 is TGCGCCAGCAGCCCAGGACGGGGGCCTAGCACAGATACGCAGTATTTT. Filled out from reference TRBV5-1 and TRBJ2-3, the complete variable domain reads KAGVTQTPRYLIKTRGQQVTLSCSPISGHRSVSWYQQTPGQGLQFLFEYFSETQRNKGNFPGRFSGRQFSNSRSEMNVSTLELGDSALYLCASSPGRGPSTDTQYFGPGTRLTVL.

The rearrangement uses TRBV14 and TRBJ1-2; no clear D. Germline V CDR1 and CDR2: SGHDN, FVKESK. V was shortened by 1 base and J by 7 bases, with 10 bases between the two germline ends. The CDR3 totals 13 residues. The CDR3 here is CASSQGARSGYTF. The CDR3 region has the DNA TGTGCCAGCAGCCAAGGGGCTCGGAGTGGCTACACCTTC.

This clone was seen once. The rearrangement joins TRBV12-5 to TRBJ2-3; D gene unclear. CDR1 is LGHNT and CDR2 is FRNRAP in the germline V gene. The length of the CDR3 is 12 residues. The V and J ends lost 3 bases and 6 bases respectively, with 7 bases between them. This chain's CDR3 is CASGLIGDTQYF. The CDR3 DNA reads as TGTGCTAGTGGTTTAATCGGGGATACGCAGTATTTT.

CDR3 protein: CASSSGTGNFNTEAFF. The DNA of the CDR3 is TGTGCCAGCAGTTCCGGTACAGGGAATTTTAACACTGAAGCTTTCTTT. The V call is TRBV28, the J call TRBJ1-1; TRBD1 is a possible D gene (6 bases). The V end lost 4 bases, the J end lost 2 bases, and 17 bases lay between the germline ends. Germline lookup yields CDR1 MDHEN and CDR2 SYDVKM. The CDR3 extends over 16 amino acids.

This rearrangement joins TRBV4-1 to TRBJ2-1; 7 positions match TRBD2. CDR1 is MGHRA and CDR2 is YSYEKL in the germline V gene. V lost 2 bases to trimming and J lost 15 bases; unmatched junction nucleotides: 10. The CDR3 loop spans 13 amino acids. Here the CDR3 reads CASSQPIGTTTFF. The DNA of the CDR3 is TGCGCCAGCAGCCAACCGATAGGGACTACCACGTTCTTC.